Shown below are 20 T cell receptor beta chains from a single sample sequenced in a study of vaccination and CD4 T cells after COVID-19. Oncomine TCR Beta short-read sequencing was applied to DNA from cultured CD4+ T cells. One entry per CDR3 protein results from TCRdb running MiXCR on the PCR reads. Among 9,000 to 13,000 distinct CDR3 sequences listed, over 40% were seen once. These receptors' antigens are unknown. Regarding treatment: approximately nine-day PBMC culture with coronavirus spike peptide pools or control peptides (ViraFEST assay). Sequenced sample: CD4+ T cells from blood, cultured in vitro. The source is a human donor who had recovered from COVID-19.

This clonotype was picked up a small number of times. The V gene is TRBV20-1, the J gene TRBJ1-5; D gene ambiguous. The germline V gene has CDR1 DFQATT and CDR2 SNEGSKA (reference sequence). This CDR3 is built from 12 residues. V was clipped by 5 bases and J by 4 bases, with 9 bases between them. CDR3 amino acids: CSAGDGNQPQHF. CDR3 DNA: TGCAGTGCTGGGGATGGTAATCAGCCCCAGCATTTT.

The chain has TRBV29-1 and TRBJ1-1; unclear D gene. CDR1 and CDR2 from the germline V gene are SQVTM and ANQGSEA. V lost 7 bases and J lost 2, with 14 bases in between. CDR3 length: 13 amino acids. The CDR3 DNA follows: TGCAGCGCTTCCACCGGGAGCAACACTGAAGCTTTCTTT. It specifies CSASTGSNTEAFF.

This clonotype has only a few counts. The chain recombines TRBV18 with TRBJ2-2; 7 nucleotides align to TRBD1. CDR3 length equals 16 residues. The germline gives CDR1 KGHSH, CDR2 LQKENI. V was pared by 6 bases and J by 2 bases, with 9 bases of the junction left unmatched. The CDR3 bases are TGTGCCAGCTCTCTCCGACAGGGCCGAAACACCGGGGAGCTGTTTTTT. Its translation is CASSLRQGRNTGELFF.

This clonotype came up a few times. This chain uses TRBV2 with TRBJ2-5; 11 positions match TRBD1. Germline CDR1 SNHLY, CDR2 FYNNEI. CDR3 length equals 16 residues. With 9 bases clipped from V and 5 bases from J, the junction kept 14 bases outside the gene matches. The CDR3 is CASSPLLGTGGETQYF. The CDR3 DNA follows: TGTGCCAGTTCCCCCCTGCTCGGGACAGGGGGGGAGACCCAGTACTTC.

This clonotype turned up a few times. The J gene is TRBJ1-6, the V gene TRBV27; the match to TRBD1 covers 10 bases. This CDR3 is built from 18 residues. With V trimmed by 2 bases and J by 10 bases, 14 bases remained unmatched. Germline CDR1 is MNHEY and CDR2 is SMNVEV (reference sequence). For the CDR3, the DNA is TGTGCCAGCAGTTTAATTTGGGGACAGGGGAGAGTTTGGTCACCCCTCCACTTT. Its protein product is CASSLIWGQGRVWSPLHF.

This clonotype occurred a few times. The rearrangement uses TRBV4-1 and TRBJ1-2; a possible D gene is TRBD1 (5 bases). V lost 2 bases, J lost 8 bases, and 21 bases lay in between. This CDR3 comprises 16 residues. Germline lookup yields CDR1 MGHRA and CDR2 YSYEKL. The CDR3 reads CASSQPGTADYRGYTF. The DNA for the CDR3 is TGCGCCAGCAGCCAACCCGGGACTGCTGACTACAGGGGCTACACCTTC.

The V gene is TRBV7-9, the J gene TRBJ2-2, with 14 nucleotides matching TRBD2. The CDR3 totals 18 residues. The germline CDR1 and CDR2 sequences are SEHNR and FQNEAQ (reference sequence). Germline trimming cut 5 bases from V and 1 base from J; bases unmatched to any gene: 6. The CDR3 protein is CASSRSTSGGENTGELFF. The CDR3 DNA follows: TGTGCCAGCAGCCGATCGACTAGCGGGGGGGAGAACACCGGGGAGCTGTTTTTT. Complete variable domain (other parts from reference TRBV7-9 and TRBJ2-2): DTGVSQNPRHKITKRGQNVTFRCDPISEHNRLYWYRQTLGQGPEFLTYFQNEAQLEKSRLLSDRFSAERPKGSFSTLEIQRTEQGDSAMYLCASSRSTSGGENTGELFFGEGSRLTVL.

The chain links TRBV30 to TRBJ1-5; weak D call: TRBD1 (5 bases). CDR1 and CDR2 from the germline V gene are GTSNPN and SVGIG (reference sequence). Trimming removed 1 base from V and 7 bases from J, with 14 bases in between. This CDR3 spans 14 amino acids. The CDR3: CAWSEGLSGQPQHF. As DNA, the CDR3 is TGTGCCTGGAGTGAGGGGTTGAGCGGCCAGCCCCAGCATTTT.

The chain recombines TRBV12-3 or TRBV12-4 with TRBJ1-1; D gene uncertain. The length of the CDR3 is 14 residues. Trimming took 7 bases from V and 3 from J, leaving 15 bases between them. For the CDR3, the DNA is TGTGCCAGCAATGTCGACACAAAACACACTGAAGCTTTCTTT. Translating gives CASNVDTKHTEAFF.

The rearrangement joins TRBV5-4 to TRBJ2-7; 8 positions agree with TRBD1. Germline CDR1 and CDR2: SGHNT and YYREEE (reference sequence). V was clipped by 1 base and J by 1 base; unmatched bases: 4. The CDR3 is made up of 15 amino acids. CDR3 amino acids: CASSLPDRASYEQYF. CDR3 nucleotide sequence: TGTGCCAGCAGCTTGCCGGACAGGGCTTCCTACGAGCAGTACTTC.

The genes are TRBV7-6 and TRBJ2-1, with 10 bases fitting TRBD1. CDR1 is SGHVS, CDR2 FNYEAQ, per germline. V lost 4 bases and J lost 8; bases outside the gene matches: 17. The CDR3 covers 18 residues. The CDR3 reads CASSSKERDRGWGDEQFF. The CDR3 bases are TGTGCCAGCAGCTCAAAGGAAAGGGACAGGGGCTGGGGAGATGAGCAGTTCTTC.

V gene TRBV29-1 combines with J gene TRBJ1-1; 9 nucleotides match TRBD1. Trimming took 2 bases from V and 5 from J; bases not matched to a gene: 9. The CDR3 sequence is 15 residues long. CDR1 is SQVTM, CDR2 ANQGSEA, per germline. The CDR3 bases are TGCAGCGTTGAAAGGGTCGACAGGGGGTATACTGAAGCTTTCTTT. As protein: CSVERVDRGYTEAFF.

This clonotype was counted only a few times. The V call is TRBV30, the J call TRBJ1-1; 10 bases line up with TRBD1. Unmatched junction bases numbered 16, after V lost 4 bases and J lost 5 bases. This CDR3 has 17 amino acids. The germline V gene has CDR1 GTSNPN and CDR2 SVGIG (reference sequence). CDR3 amino acids: CAWKTRQGALTVTEAFF. As DNA, the CDR3 is TGTGCCTGGAAAACCCGACAGGGGGCGCTTACCGTAACTGAAGCTTTCTTT.

This clonotype has only a few counts. V is TRBV27 and J is TRBJ1-6, with D possibly being TRBD1 (5 bases). The germline V and J ends were trimmed by 5 bases and 10 bases, with 21 bases remaining between them. Germline-derived CDR1 and CDR2 are MNHEY and SMNVEV (reference sequence). The CDR3 runs to 16 residues. The CDR3 sequence is CASSLRPGTALSPLHF. For the CDR3, the DNA is TGTGCCAGCAGTCTACGACCCGGGACCGCTTTGTCACCCCTCCACTTT.

The sample holds a few counts of this clonotype. This chain uses TRBV19 with TRBJ1-5; 8 nucleotides agree with TRBD1. The length of the CDR3 is 14 residues. Germline-derived CDR1 and CDR2 are LNHDA and SQIVND (reference sequence). Trimming took 6 bases from V and 7 from J; bases not matched to a gene: 8. The CDR3 DNA sequence: TGTGCCAGTAGAGGACAGGGAGGGGAACAGCCCCAGCATTTT. Its translation: CASRGQGGEQPQHF.

CDR3 DNA sequence: TGTGCCAGCAGGCCAGAGTGGGGTATCTCCTACGAGCAGTACTTC. It codes for CASRPEWGISYEQYF. J is TRBJ2-7 and V is TRBV7-8; no reliable D call. This CDR3 is built from 15 residues. V was pared by 6 bases and J by 0 bases, with 15 bases between. Germline-derived CDR1 and CDR2 are SGHVS and FQNEAQ.

The chain employs TRBV30 and TRBJ1-5; no clear D. The germline gives CDR1 GTSNPN, CDR2 SVGIG (reference sequence). V was pared by 5 bases and J by 4 bases, with 12 bases between. The CDR3 extends over 13 amino acids. In nucleotides, the CDR3 is TGTGCCTGGGCGAGGGAAGGGAATCAGCCCCAGCATTTT. It encodes CAWAREGNQPQHF.

There are a few counts of this clonotype. The chain links TRBV27 to TRBJ2-7; 7 bases agree with TRBD1. The V segment lost 0 bases and the J segment 2 bases; nucleotides outside the gene matches: 4. This CDR3 comprises 15 residues. Germline V gives CDR1 MNHEY, CDR2 SMNVEV (reference sequence). The CDR3 DNA reads TGTGCCAGCAGTTTATCTCGACAGGGCCCCTACGAGCAGTACTTC. Translated, it gives CASSLSRQGPYEQYF.

The rearrangement links TRBV3-1 to TRBJ1-4, with D uncertain. This CDR3 has 13 residues. V lost 4 bases, J lost 4 bases, and 7 bases lay in between. The germline V gene encodes CDR1 LGHDT and CDR2 YNNKEL (reference sequence). The CDR3 bases are TGTGCCAGCAGCCTCTCGGGTAATGAAAAACTGTTTTTT. Translated: CASSLSGNEKLFF.

The chain carries TRBV19 and TRBJ1-1, with no clear D. Germline lookup yields CDR1 LNHDA and CDR2 SQIVND (reference sequence). The CDR3 is 13 residues long. V was clipped by 6 bases and J by 7 bases, with 15 bases between them. CDR3 nucleotides: TGTGCCAGTAGCTATGGGTGGGAGTATGAAGCTTTCTTT. Translation: CASSYGWEYEAFF.